Following are 22 T cell receptor beta chains from one sample sequenced in a study of vaccination and CD4 T cells after COVID-19. Cultured CD4+ T cells had their DNA profiled by the Oncomine TCR Beta short-read assay. MiXCR, run by TCRdb on the PCR reads, gives a single entry per CDR3 protein. The top ten clones hold approximately 9.5% of a sample with more than 11,000 distinct CDR3 sequences, over 50% of them seen once. Their recognized antigens are unknown. The treatment: roughly ten-day PBMC culture with coronavirus spike peptide pools or control peptides (ViraFEST assay). Sequenced input: CD4+ T cells from blood, cultured in vitro. These receptors all come from a human donor who had recovered from COVID-19.

The rearrangement uses TRBV6-2 or TRBV6-3 and TRBJ2-3, with 7 bases matching TRBD2. The CDR3 contains 16 residues. Germline V CDR1 and CDR2: MNHEY, SVGEGT. V was pared by 6 bases and J by 4 bases, with 13 bases of the junction left unmatched. The CDR3 bases are TGTGCCAGCAGCCACTTGGGAGCGGGGCTCGCAGATACGCAGTATTTT. Residues: CASSHLGAGLADTQYF.

The rearrangement joins TRBV7-3 to TRBJ2-1; no firm D call. CDR1 and CDR2 from the germline V gene are SGHTA and FQGTGA. The CDR3 extends over 14 amino acids. Trimming stripped 5 bases from V and 0 bases from J, with 8 bases between. The CDR3 DNA reads TGTGCCAGCAGCCCAACAACCTCCTACAATGAGCAGTTCTTC. Protein: CASSPTTSYNEQFF.

The chain couples TRBV20-1 to TRBJ1-5, with 11 bases lining up with TRBD1. CDR1 is DFQATT, CDR2 SNEGSKA, per germline (reference sequence). Trimming cost V 1 base and J 3 bases; bases outside gene matches: 11. The CDR3 is 18 amino acids. The CDR3 DNA sequence: TGCAGTGCTAGAGGGACAGGGGGCGCAAGGGGTGACAATCAGCCCCAGCATTTT. Its protein is CSARGTGGARGDNQPQHF.

V is TRBV24-1 and J is TRBJ2-3; 7 bases match TRBD2. Germline CDR1 reads KGHDR; CDR2 reads SFDVKD. The CDR3 is 15 amino acids. V shed 1 base and J 0 bases; nucleotides not matched to a gene: 0. CDR3 DNA: TGTGCCACCAGTGATTTTAGCGGGAGCACAGATACGCAGTATTTT. It is translated as CATSDFSGSTDTQYF.

In its sample, this clonotype was seen a few times. V gene TRBV20-1 combines with J gene TRBJ2-7, with 10 bases that match TRBD2. The germline CDR1 and CDR2 sequences are DFQATT and SNEGSKA (reference sequence). Trimming took 1 base from V and 5 from J; bases not matched to a gene: 14. This CDR3 is built from 17 residues. This chain's CDR3 is CSARVPSGGPYRNEQYF. CDR3 coding DNA: TGCAGTGCTAGAGTTCCTAGCGGGGGCCCTTATCGCAACGAGCAGTACTTC.

This clonotype showed up just a few times. The V and J genes are TRBV20-1 and TRBJ1-6; D uncertain. The CDR3 totals 12 residues. The ends were cut back, 5 bases at V and 6 bases at J, with 8 bases in the middle. Germline V gives CDR1 DFQATT, CDR2 SNEGSKA (reference sequence). CDR3 in amino acids: CSAWTGNSPLHF. CDR3 in DNA: TGCAGTGCTTGGACCGGTAATTCACCCCTCCACTTT.

There are a few counts of this clonotype. The chain links TRBV19 to TRBJ2-3, with TRBD1 matching over 9 bases. The CDR3 contains 14 residues. V was clipped by 7 bases and J by 1 base; unmatched bases: 3. The germline gives CDR1 LNHDA, CDR2 SQIVND (reference sequence). CDR3 nucleotide sequence: TGTGCCAGTAACAGGGACAGGGGCACAGATACGCAGTATTTT. It translates to CASNRDRGTDTQYF.

The chain carries TRBV25-1 and TRBJ2-5; 10 bases are shared with TRBD2. Trimming removed 6 bases from V and 4 bases from J; junction bases left unmatched: 11. There are 16 residues in the CDR3. Germline CDR1 and CDR2: MGHDK and SYGVNS. CDR3 in amino acids: CASSSGSVAGGETQYF. CDR3 bases: TGTGCCAGCAGCTCCGGTAGTGTAGCGGGAGGAGAGACCCAGTACTTC.

This sequence joins TRBV11-2 and TRBJ2-1; TRBD2 matches 9 bases. V lost 5 bases and J lost 16; bases outside the gene matches: 12. This CDR3 is built from 13 residues. Germline values: CDR1 SGHAT, CDR2 FQNNGV. The DNA for the CDR3 is TGTGCCAGCAGCAATAGCGGGGGTTTCAACTCTTTCTTC. Translation gives CASSNSGGFNSFF.

This clonotype occurred a few times. V gene TRBV24-1 combines with J gene TRBJ2-3; D possibly matches TRBD1 or TRBD2 (5 bases each). V gave up 1 base and J gave up 2 bases, with 18 bases separating them. Germline lookup yields CDR1 KGHDR and CDR2 SFDVKD. The CDR3 consists of 18 residues. CDR3 region: CATSDFGARSPFTDTQYF. CDR3 sequence (DNA): TGTGCCACCAGTGATTTCGGGGCGCGCAGCCCCTTCACAGATACGCAGTATTTT.

Concerning this clonotype itself: The limits of the CDR3 on the DNA are not certain, so only TCRdb's listed CDR3 is given. V gene TRBV5-1 combines with J gene TRBJ2-5. The CDR3 length equals 23 residues, ends included. Germline values: CDR1 SGHRS, CDR2 YFSETQ. CDR3 in amino acids: CASTNQTSMYLCASLGSQETQYF.

The genes are TRBV6-4 and TRBJ1-1; D is unclear. Looked up from germline, CDR1 is MRHNA and CDR2 is SNTAGT. This CDR3 spans 13 amino acids. Trimming took off 0 bases at V and 1 base at J, with 3 bases between the two ends. The CDR3 reads CASSDSENTEAFF. CDR3 sequence (DNA): TGTGCCAGCAGTGACTCGGAGAACACTGAAGCTTTCTTT.

The V and J genes are TRBV5-1 and TRBJ2-3; D gene uncertain. The V and J ends lost 0 bases and 6 bases respectively, with 8 bases between them. CDR3 length equals 13 residues. Per germline, CDR1 SGHRS and CDR2 YFSETQ. The CDR3 DNA sequence: TGCGCCAGCAGCTTGGTTCCGCAGGATACGCAGTATTTT. This gives the protein CASSLVPQDTQYF.

The V gene is TRBV20-1, the J gene TRBJ2-5; D call uncertain. This CDR3 contains 11 residues. V shed 3 bases and J shed 9 bases, with 11 bases lying between them. Looked up from germline, CDR1 is DFQATT and CDR2 is SNEGSKA (reference sequence). Here the CDR3 reads CSASAGQAQYF. The CDR3 DNA follows: TGCAGTGCTAGCGCCGGCCAGGCCCAGTACTTC.

The chain recombines TRBV6-5 with TRBJ1-2; possibly TRBD1 for D (5 bases). The CDR3 is made up of 13 amino acids. Trimming left V 2 bases short and J 2 bases short, with 6 bases between. Per germline, CDR1 MNHEY and CDR2 SVGAGI. CDR3: CASSYDRNYGYTF. The CDR3 DNA reads TGTGCCAGCAGTTACGACAGAAACTATGGCTACACCTTC.

This clonotype came up a few times. V is TRBV20-1 and J is TRBJ1-2; D is unclear. Germline lookup yields CDR1 DFQATT and CDR2 SNEGSKA (reference sequence). There are 11 residues in the CDR3. V was pared by 6 bases and J by 0 bases, with 5 bases between. In DNA form, the CDR3 reads TGCAGTGCCCTTTCTAACTATGGCTACACCTTC. It translates to CSALSNYGYTF.

This clonotype was picked up a small number of times. The chain uses TRBV4-1 and TRBJ1-5, with 10 bases matching TRBD1. This CDR3 region has 19 residues. V dropped 4 bases and J dropped 0; count of bases not matched to a gene: 12. Germline CDR1 reads MGHRA; CDR2 reads YSYEKL. CDR3 bases: TGCGCCAGCAGCCTCGAACCGGGACAGGGGTCCTATAGCAATCAGCCCCAGCATTTT. This encodes CASSLEPGQGSYSNQPQHF.

V gene TRBV7-2 combines with J gene TRBJ1-1; TRBD1 is a possible D gene (6 bases). CDR3 length: 15 amino acids. Germline V gene lookup returns CDR1 SGHTA and CDR2 FQGNSA. V was pared by 4 bases and J by 6 bases, with 18 bases between. The CDR3 DNA reads TGTGCCAGCAGCTCCCAAGTTTCAAGGGGGTCTGAAGCTTTCTTT. Its protein is CASSSQVSRGSEAFF.

On this clonotype itself: A far larger clone is one base from this, pointing to a likely read error. The CDR3 does not end in the conserved phenylalanine or tryptophan, so this is likely a read error. No DNA is shown, since the ends of the CDR3 on it are uncertain; the CDR3 is the one TCRdb lists. The CDR3 loop reads CASSTRQGCFHEQYS. This chain joins TRBV21-1 and TRBJ2-1; the table assigns TRBD1, which was not confirmed against the DNA. TRBV21-1 is an annotated pseudogene. The CDR3 is 15 amino acids long, termini counted.

V is TRBV12-3 or TRBV12-4 and J is TRBJ1-2; possible D gene TRBD1, 6 bases. The germline V and J ends were trimmed by 7 bases and 6 bases, with 15 bases remaining between them. This CDR3 contains 13 residues. The CDR3 spells CASIPRAGDGYTF. The DNA for the CDR3 is TGTGCCAGCATACCTCGGGCAGGGGATGGCTACACCTTC.

V gene TRBV2 combines with J gene TRBJ2-3; TRBD2 matches 7 bases. In germline, CDR1 is SNHLY, CDR2 FYNNEI. The ends lost 4 bases at V and 5 bases at J; junction bases unmatched: 9. The CDR3 runs to 15 residues. The DNA for the CDR3 is TGTGCCAGCAGTGGGGCGGGAGTACGGCAAGATACGCAGTATTTT. This encodes CASSGAGVRQDTQYF. Using reference TRBV2 and TRBJ2-3 for the parts outside the CDR3, the full variable domain is EPEVTQTPSHQVTQMGQEVILRCVPISNHLYFYWYRQILGQKVEFLVSFYNNEISEKSEIFDDQFSVERPDGSNFTLKIRSTKLEDSAMYFCASSGAGVRQDTQYFGPGTRLTVL.

The chain carries TRBV2 and TRBJ1-5; D not certain. The V gene's germline CDR1 is SNHLY and CDR2 FYNNEI. V dropped 1 base and J dropped 0 bases, with 4 bases sitting between them. The CDR3 extends over 14 amino acids. CDR3 nucleotides: TGTGCCAGCAGTGAAGTCAGTAGCAATCAGCCCCAGCATTTT. It is translated as CASSEVSSNQPQHF.